The T cell receptor beta chain under discussion was sequenced for a study of T cell repertoires in cytomegalovirus infection. Study-wide context: Public TCR beta signature analysis indicated the presence of both CMV infection and matching HLA type.

This clonotype was counted between two and nine times. What it recognizes is unknown. The V and J ends lost 1 base and 0 bases, in that order; junction bases with no gene match: 0. The CDR3 length is 14 residues. The germline V gene has CDR1 DFQATT and CDR2 SNEGSKA (reference sequence). TCRdb redid the calling of the reads with MiXCR, one entry per CDR3 protein. The sample holds roughly 230,000 distinct CDR3 sequences, 22% seen once. Study conclusions and caveats: HLA-C-restricted CMV clonotypes gave the most frequent clonotype in two of eight donors.

The sample was CD8+ T cells from PBMCs. This TCR derives from a human donor in good health (CMV status not recorded). Some clones in this sample may be carry-over from other donors' samples. V and J are TRBV20-1 and TRBJ2-1, with 7 nucleotides matching TRBD2. The CDR3 nucleotides are TGCAGTGCTAGAGCGGGGGGCTCCTACAATGAGCAGTTCTTC. It encodes CSARAGGSYNEQFF.